This entry concerns a single T cell receptor beta chain. The antigen remains undetermined. These data belong to a study of CXCR3-negative and CXCR3-positive naive CD8 T cells. Study at large: The libraries together contributed 120 million to 150 million TRB reads, each supplying about 1.5 +/- 0.3 million. Study-level results: With surface CD5 comparable between naive subsets, TCR strength was estimated using properties derived from the TRB CDR3. The level of CXCR3 expression partially decreased after cryopreservation; the majority of assays used fresh PBMCs. Against CXCR3-negative naive cells, CXCR3-positive naive cells showed more hydrophobic TRB CDR3s.

CD45RO-CCR7+CD27+CD95- expression identified naive CD8+ T cells. The CDR3 is 14 residues long. TRB cDNA libraries were made by UMI-labeled 5' RACE. With the 5' RACE reads reprocessed, TCRdb shows one record per CDR3 protein and no DNA. This listing includes some 110,000 distinct CDR3 sequences. The chain combines TRBV12-3 or TRBV12-4 with TRBJ2-7; TCRdb indicates TRBD1, and absent DNA this call remains unverified. Sequenced input: naive CXCR3+ CD8+ T cells from blood. Documented subset: CD45RO-CCR7+CD27+CD95- naive CD8+ T cells expressing CXCR3 (TNR3+). The source is a human donor in good health. Some clones in this sample may be carry-over from other donors' samples. CDR3: CASRSGTDTYEQYF.